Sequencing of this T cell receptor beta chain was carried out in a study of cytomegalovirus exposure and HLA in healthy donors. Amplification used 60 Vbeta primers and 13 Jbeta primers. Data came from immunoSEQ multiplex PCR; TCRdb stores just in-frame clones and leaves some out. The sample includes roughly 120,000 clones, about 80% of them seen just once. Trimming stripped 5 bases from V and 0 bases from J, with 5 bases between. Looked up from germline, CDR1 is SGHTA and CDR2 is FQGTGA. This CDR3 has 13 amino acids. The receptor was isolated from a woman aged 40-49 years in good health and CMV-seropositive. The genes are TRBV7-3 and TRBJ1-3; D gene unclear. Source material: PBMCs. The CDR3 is CASSRDSGNTIYF. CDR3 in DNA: TGTGCCAGCAGCAGAGACTCTGGAAACACCATATATTTT.